This T cell receptor beta chain emerged from a study of blood T cell repertoires in COVID-19. Data came from immunoSEQ multiplex PCR; TCRdb stores just in-frame clones and leaves some out. Of tens of thousands of clones in the sample, around 90% are singletons; the top ten hold around 29%. This CDR3 region has 16 residues. The germline V gene encodes CDR1 LNHDA and CDR2 SQIVND (reference sequence). The trim removed 5 bases at V and 3 bases at J, leaving 13 bases unmatched. Sample: peripheral blood. The clonotype originates from a man over 45 with acute or convalescent COVID-19. This sequence joins TRBV19 and TRBJ2-7; 7 nucleotides match TRBD1. The CDR3 reads CASSPRDSGFFYEQYF. The CDR3 DNA reads TGTGCCAGTAGTCCGAGGGACAGCGGTTTCTTCTACGAGCAGTACTTC.